The source of this T cell receptor beta chain is a study of blood T cell repertoires in COVID-19. This CDR3 contains 14 residues. The V end lost 9 bases, the J end lost 4 bases, and 18 bases lay between the germline ends. Germline loops: CDR1 WNHNN, CDR2 SYGVQD (reference sequence). Authors' analysis steps: Nucleated cell counts were estimated from reference gene primer amplification. The method was immunoSEQ multiplex PCR; TCRdb's version includes in-frame clones alone and lacks a portion of them. D and trimming come from the DNA, and the V and J calls and clone size come from that table. The sample records about 170,000 clones, about 91% being singletons. Participant-reported clinical history was the basis for cohort assignment.

V usage is TRBV10-1 and J usage is TRBJ2-5; possibly TRBD1 for D (8 bases). The receptor was derived from a woman under 30 who had recovered from COVID-19. The sequenced material came from PBMCs or T cells enriched from blood (not recorded which). The CDR3 sequence is CASMDREGRETQYF. The CDR3 DNA follows: TGCGCCAGTATGGACAGGGAGGGTCGAGAGACCCAGTACTTC.